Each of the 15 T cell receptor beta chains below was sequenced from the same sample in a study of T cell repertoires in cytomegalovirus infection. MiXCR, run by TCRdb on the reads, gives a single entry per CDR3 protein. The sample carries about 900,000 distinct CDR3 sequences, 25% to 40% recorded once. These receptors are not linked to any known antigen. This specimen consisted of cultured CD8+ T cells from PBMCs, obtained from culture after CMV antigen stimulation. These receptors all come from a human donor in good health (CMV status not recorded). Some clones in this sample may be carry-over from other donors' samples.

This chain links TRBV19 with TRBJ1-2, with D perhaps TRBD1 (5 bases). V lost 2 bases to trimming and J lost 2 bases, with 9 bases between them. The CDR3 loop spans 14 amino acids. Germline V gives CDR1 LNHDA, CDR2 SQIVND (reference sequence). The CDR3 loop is CASSITGGNYGYTF. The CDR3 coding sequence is TGTGCCAGTAGTATAACAGGAGGAAACTATGGCTACACCTTC.

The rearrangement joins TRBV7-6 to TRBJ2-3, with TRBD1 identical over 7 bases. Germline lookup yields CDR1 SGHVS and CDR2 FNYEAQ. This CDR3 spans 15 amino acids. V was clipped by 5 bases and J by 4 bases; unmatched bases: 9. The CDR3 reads CASSIRQGVADTQYF. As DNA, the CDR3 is TGTGCCAGCAGCATAAGACAGGGTGTGGCAGATACGCAGTATTTT.

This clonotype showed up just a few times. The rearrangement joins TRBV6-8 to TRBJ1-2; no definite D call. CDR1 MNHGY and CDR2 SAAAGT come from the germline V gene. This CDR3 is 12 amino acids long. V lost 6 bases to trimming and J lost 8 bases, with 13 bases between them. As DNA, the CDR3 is TGTGCCAGCAGGGCACCATTGGAGGGCTACACCTTC. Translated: CASRAPLEGYTF.

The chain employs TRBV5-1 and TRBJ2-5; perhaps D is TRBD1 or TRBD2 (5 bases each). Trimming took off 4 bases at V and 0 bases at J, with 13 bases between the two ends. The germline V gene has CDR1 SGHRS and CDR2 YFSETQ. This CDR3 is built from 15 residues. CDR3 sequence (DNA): TGCGCCAGCAGCGAAGGGGAGCTGAACCAAGAGACCCAGTACTTC. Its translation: CASSEGELNQETQYF.

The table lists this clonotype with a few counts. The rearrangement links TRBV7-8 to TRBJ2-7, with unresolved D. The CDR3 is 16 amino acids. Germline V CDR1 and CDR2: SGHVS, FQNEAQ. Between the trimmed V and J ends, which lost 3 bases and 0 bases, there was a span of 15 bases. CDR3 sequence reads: CASSFDPPTLSYEQYF. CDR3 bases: TGTGCCAGCAGCTTCGACCCTCCAACACTCTCCTACGAGCAGTACTTC. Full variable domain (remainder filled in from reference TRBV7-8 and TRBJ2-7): GAGVSQSPRYKVAKRGQDVALRCDPISGHVSLFWYQQALGQGPEFLTYFQNEAQLDKSGLPSDRFFAERPEGSVSTLKIQRTQQEDSAVYLCASSFDPPTLSYEQYFGPGTRLTVT.

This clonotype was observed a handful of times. CDR3 loop: CASSLRGDHTEAFF. For the CDR3, the DNA is TGTGCCAGCAGCTTAAGAGGGGACCACACTGAAGCTTTCTTT. The chain carries TRBV7-3 and TRBJ1-1; the D gene is possibly TRBD1 (5 bases). Trimming removed 1 base at V and 3 bases at J, with 9 bases between. Germline V gives CDR1 SGHTA, CDR2 FQGTGA. This CDR3 has 14 amino acids.

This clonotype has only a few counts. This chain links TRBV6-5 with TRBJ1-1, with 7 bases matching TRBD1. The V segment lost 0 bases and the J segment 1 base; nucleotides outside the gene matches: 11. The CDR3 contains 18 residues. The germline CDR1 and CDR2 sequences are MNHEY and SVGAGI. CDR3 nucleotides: TGTGCCAGCAGTTACTCGTTGGTCCCGGGACAGCCGAACACTGAAGCTTTCTTT. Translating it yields CASSYSLVPGQPNTEAFF.

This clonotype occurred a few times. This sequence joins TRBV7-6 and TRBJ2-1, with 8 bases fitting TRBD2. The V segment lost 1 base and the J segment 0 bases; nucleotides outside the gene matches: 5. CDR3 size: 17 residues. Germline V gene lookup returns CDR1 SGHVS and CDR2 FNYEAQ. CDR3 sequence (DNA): TGTGCCAGCAGCTTAGTGGGCGGGGGGCGCTCCTACAATGAGCAGTTCTTC. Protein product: CASSLVGGGRSYNEQFF.

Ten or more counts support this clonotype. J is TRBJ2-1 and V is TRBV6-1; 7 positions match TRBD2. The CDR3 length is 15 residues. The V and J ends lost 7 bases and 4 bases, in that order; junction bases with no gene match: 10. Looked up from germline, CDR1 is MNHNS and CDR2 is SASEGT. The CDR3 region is CASTDMGGGYNEQFF. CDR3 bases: TGTGCCAGCACCGACATGGGCGGGGGATACAATGAGCAGTTCTTC.

CDR3 protein: CASSMADSPLHF. CDR3 nucleotide sequence: TGTGCCAGCAGCATGGCGGATTCACCCCTCCACTTT. The rearrangement joins TRBV9 to TRBJ1-6, with D unclear. This CDR3 has 12 residues. V was trimmed by 4 bases and J by 8 bases, leaving 7 bases between them. Germline V gives CDR1 SGDLS, CDR2 YYNGEE. Supplemented by reference TRBV9 and TRBJ1-6, the full variable domain reads DSGVTQTPKHLITATGQRVTLRCSPRSGDLSVYWYQQSLDQGLQFLIQYYNGEERAKGNILERFSAQQFPDLHSELNLSSLELGDSALYFCASSMADSPLHFGNGTRLTVT.

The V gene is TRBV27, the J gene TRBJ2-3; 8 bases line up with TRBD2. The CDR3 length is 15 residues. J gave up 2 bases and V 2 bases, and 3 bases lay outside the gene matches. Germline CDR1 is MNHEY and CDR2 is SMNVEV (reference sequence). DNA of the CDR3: TGTGCCAGCAGTTTACTAGCGGGTTTCACAGATACGCAGTATTTT. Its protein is CASSLLAGFTDTQYF.

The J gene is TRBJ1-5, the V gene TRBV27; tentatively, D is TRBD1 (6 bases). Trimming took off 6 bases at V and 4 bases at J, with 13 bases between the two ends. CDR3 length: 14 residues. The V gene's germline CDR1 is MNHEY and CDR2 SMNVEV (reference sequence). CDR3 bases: TGTGCCAGCAGCATAGGGGGGATTAATCAGCCCCAGCATTTT. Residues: CASSIGGINQPQHF.

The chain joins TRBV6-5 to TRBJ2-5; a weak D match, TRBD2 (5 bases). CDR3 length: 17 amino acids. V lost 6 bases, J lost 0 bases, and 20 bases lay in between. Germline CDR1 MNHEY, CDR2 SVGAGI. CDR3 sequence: CASSQRGSDVYQETQYF. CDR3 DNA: TGTGCCAGCAGCCAACGAGGTAGCGATGTGTACCAAGAGACCCAGTACTTC.

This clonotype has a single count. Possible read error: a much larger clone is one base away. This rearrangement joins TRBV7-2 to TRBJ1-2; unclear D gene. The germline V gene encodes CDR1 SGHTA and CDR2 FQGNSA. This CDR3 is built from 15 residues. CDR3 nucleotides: TGTGCCAGCAGCTTAGCCGCTGTTAGCAACTATGGCTACATCTTC. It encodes CASSLAAVSNYGYIF.

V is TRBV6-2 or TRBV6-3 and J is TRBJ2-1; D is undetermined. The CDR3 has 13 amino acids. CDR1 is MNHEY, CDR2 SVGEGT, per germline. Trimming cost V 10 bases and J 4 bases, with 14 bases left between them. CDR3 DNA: TGTGCCACCCTGACTGAACCGTACAATGAGCAGTTCTTC. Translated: CATLTEPYNEQFF.